The 4 T cell receptor beta chains reported below all come from one sample, sequenced in a study of OX40 agonist ivuxolimab in advanced cancers. TCRdb keeps only in-frame clones here, not all; method: immunoSEQ multiplex PCR. The sample holds about 110,000 clones; around 90% are singletons and the top ten take roughly 1.1%. The sequencing here drew on CD4+ or CD8+ T cells sorted from blood, taken in a trial of the OX40 agonist ivuxolimab. These receptors were taken from an adult with an advanced solid tumor such as melanoma, head and neck, liver or kidney cancer.

The rearrangement links TRBV5-6 to TRBJ2-2; the D is unclear. Germline CDR1 is SGHDT and CDR2 is YYEEEE. Trimming left V 0 bases short and J 6 bases short, with 6 bases between. CDR3 length: 13 residues. CDR3 in amino acids: CASSLGIAGELFF. The CDR3 nucleotides read TGTGCCAGCAGCTTGGGGATTGCCGGGGAGCTGTTTTTT.

The rearrangement links TRBV7-9 to TRBJ2-7, with 9 bases aligning to TRBD1. There are 14 residues in the CDR3. J lost 5 bases, V lost 5 bases, and 7 bases had no gene match. Germline V gene lookup returns CDR1 SEHNR and CDR2 FQNEAQ (reference sequence). CDR3 sequence (DNA): TGTGCCAGCAGCACGAGACAGGGGGTCCACGAGCAGTACTTC. Translating gives CASSTRQGVHEQYF.

This clone is a singleton in its sample. The V and J genes are TRBV9 and TRBJ2-7; 7 bases are a match to TRBD2. Germline trimming cut 4 bases from V and 4 bases from J; bases unmatched to any gene: 8. The CDR3 sequence is 14 residues long. The germline CDR1 and CDR2 sequences are SGDLS and YYNGEE. Written as DNA, the CDR3 is TGTGCCAGCAGCCCCTCTAGCGGAATATACGAGCAGTACTTC. This encodes CASSPSSGIYEQYF.

The V gene is TRBV4-2, the J gene TRBJ2-7; 10 nucleotides match TRBD1. CDR1 and CDR2 from the germline V gene are LGHNA and YNFKEQ. J lost 6 bases, V lost 4 bases, and 9 bases had no gene match. This CDR3 region has 15 residues. The CDR3 DNA reads TGTGCCAGCAGCCGTGGACAGGGGGTCTCCCGCGAGCAGTACTTC. Its translation: CASSRGQGVSREQYF.